Reported below is one T cell receptor (beta chain). The CDR3 has 14 residues. The J segment lost 4 bases and the V segment lost 5 bases, leaving 5 bases of the junction unmatched. CDR1 MNHEY and CDR2 SMNVEV come from the germline V gene (reference sequence). This entry belongs to a study of blood T cell repertoires in COVID-19. Study-level information: The United States, Italy and Spain supplied acute and convalescent COVID-19 samples. T cells, B-cell-depleted T cells, or PBMCs provided the cDNA or gDNA that served as material.

The authors' processing: It was from reference gene primer amplification that nucleated cell counts were estimated. TCRdb's copy holds only in-frame clones and misses some; the assay was immunoSEQ multiplex PCR. That table gives V, J and clone size, and the DNA gave D and trimming. This sample yields a few hundred thousand clones, of which more than 70% are seen a single time; approximately 7.2% belongs to the top ten. Sequencing was performed on peripheral blood. This receptor was identified in a woman in her 30s who had recovered from COVID-19. The chain employs TRBV27 and TRBJ1-3; 7 nucleotides agree with TRBD1. The CDR3 DNA follows: TGTGCCAGCAGTCCGACAGGGTTAGGAAACACCATATATTTT. Its protein is CASSPTGLGNTIYF.